Listed below are T cell receptor beta chains from one sample, sequenced in a study of control samples from healthy donors and cancer patients. The table came from immunoSEQ multiplex PCR; TCRdb's copy has only in-frame clones and leaves some out. The sample shows 150,000 or so clones, 90% to 95% of them seen only once. Sequencing input: blood. The receptors originated from a man aged 40-49 years in good health. CDR3s include the opening cysteine and the closing phenylalanine or tryptophan.

J gene | V gene | CDR3 protein
TRBJ2-5 | TRBV28 | CASSKEDGQETQYF
TRBJ1-1 | TRBV2 | CASSVIRDAEAFF
TRBJ1-1 | TRBV27 | CASRDKKWGAFF
TRBJ2-7 | TRBV24-1 | CATLLQQGSEQYF
TRBJ1-1 | TRBV20-1 | CSASGRGSNTEAFF
TRBJ1-1 | TRBV3-1/TRBV3-2 | CASSRQLNTEAFF
TRBJ2-7 | TRBV5-1 | CASSSASGDSYEQYF
TRBJ1-3 | TRBV27 | CASSPRGWSSGNTIYF
TRBJ2-7 | TRBV28 | CASSFRGGSSYEQYF
TRBJ2-7 | TRBV6-5 | CASSSGGGTYEQYF
TRBJ2-7 | TRBV6-6 | CASSLVPYEQYF
TRBJ2-2 | TRBV5-1 | CASSLGWGDTGELFF
TRBJ1-4 | TRBV5-1 | CASSLAEGANEKLFF
TRBJ1-1 | TRBV11-2 | CASSSRTGRDTEAFF
TRBJ2-7 | TRBV28 | CASSPWSGTGFYEQYF
TRBJ1-1 | TRBV5-5 | CASSSRVLQGANTEAFF
TRBJ2-7 | TRBV7-2 | CASRERGAASYEQYF
TRBJ2-3 | TRBV18 | CASSPGQLAADTQYF
TRBJ1-1 | TRBV28 | CASRDSLNTEAFF
TRBJ1-2 | TRBV19 | CASTTEDRAFYGYTF
TRBJ1-3 | TRBV19 | CASMGAPGNTIYF
TRBJ2-1 | TRBV25-1 | CASSAIPGTGGSGNEQFF
TRBJ1-6 | TRBV28 | CASSTRVSSYNSPLHF
TRBJ1-3 | TRBV4-1 | CASSVSGQGDFGNTIYF
TRBJ2-1 | TRBV7-2 | CASSSAVEQFF
TRBJ2-7 | TRBV7-8 | CASSPVGTSDEQYF
TRBJ1-1 | TRBV11-2 | CASSMGQGARTEAFF
TRBJ1-2 | TRBV19 | CASSIGLNYGYTF
TRBJ1-5 | TRBV11-2 | CASSHRGDQPQHF
TRBJ1-1 | TRBV19 | CASSFGTGNTEAFF
TRBJ2-1 | TRBV6-5 | CASSSPGQGNGEQFF
TRBJ2-7 | TRBV13 | CASSPRGWYEQYF
TRBJ1-6 | TRBV6-6 | CASTPGQGANSPLHF
TRBJ1-1 | TRBV9 | CASSVAPANTEAFF
TRBJ2-7 | TRBV19 | CASSLFRDSSYEQYF
TRBJ1-2 | TRBV5-1 | CASSLSSDRPVHGYTF
TRBJ1-4 | TRBV6-5 | CAAQVRGSEKLFF
TRBJ1-5 | TRBV19 | CASSPSAPPGNQPQHF
TRBJ2-7 | TRBV29-1 | CSVRGDSYEQYF
TRBJ1-1 | TRBV29-1 | CSVERFGDAFF
TRBJ2-1 | TRBV5-6 | CASGSGDRVWGEQFF
TRBJ2-7 | TRBV2 | CASKGGTGDSLYEQYF
TRBJ1-6 | TRBV6-2/TRBV6-3 | CASSRGFTTSSPLHF
TRBJ1-2 | TRBV24-1 | CATSDERKGPQRNYGYTF
TRBJ2-1 | TRBV2 | CASREVTSSSYNEQFF
TRBJ2-7 | TRBV5-5 | CASSKGLADRSSYEQYF
TRBJ1-3 | TRBV3-1/TRBV3-2 | CASSLVRGSGNTIYF
TRBJ1-4 | TRBV6-2/TRBV6-3 | CASSLFGRATNEKLFF
TRBJ2-3 | TRBV5-1 | CASSLGTLTQDTQYF
TRBJ1-1 | TRBV18 | CASSTNRGRNTEAFF
TRBJ1-4 | TRBV7-6 | CASSLEPQGLDEKLFF
TRBJ2-1 | TRBV7-9 | CASSFWRGARDEQFF
TRBJ2-1 | TRBV7-2 | CASSQNAYYNEQFF
TRBJ2-5 | TRBV4-1 | CASSQEATQTGGETQYF
TRBJ1-2 | TRBV5-6 | CASRLGTYSTDYGYTF
TRBJ1-5 | TRBV19 | CASSRGPSNQPQHF
TRBJ1-5 | TRBV19 | CASSPTGGQPQHF
TRBJ2-7 | TRBV6-5 | CASSPDRGAYEQYF
TRBJ1-6 | TRBV27 | CASSYDTGSSYNSPLHF
TRBJ1-2 | TRBV12-5 | CASGWTFDYGYTF